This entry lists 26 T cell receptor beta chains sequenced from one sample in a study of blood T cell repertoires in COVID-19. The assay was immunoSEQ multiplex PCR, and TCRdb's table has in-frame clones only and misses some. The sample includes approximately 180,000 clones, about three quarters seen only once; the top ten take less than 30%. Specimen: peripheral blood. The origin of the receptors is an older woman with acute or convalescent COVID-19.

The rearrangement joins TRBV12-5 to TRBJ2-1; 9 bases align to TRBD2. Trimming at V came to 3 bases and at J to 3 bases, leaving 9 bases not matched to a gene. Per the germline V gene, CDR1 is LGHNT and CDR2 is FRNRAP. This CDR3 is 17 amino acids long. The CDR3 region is CASGFRTWTSDYNEQFF. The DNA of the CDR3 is TGTGCTAGTGGTTTCCGGACTTGGACTAGCGACTACAATGAGCAGTTCTTC. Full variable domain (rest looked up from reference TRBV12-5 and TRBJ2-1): DARVTQTPRHKVTEMGQEVTMRCQPILGHNTVFWYRQTMMQGLELLAYFRNRAPLDDSGMPKDRFSAEMPDATLATLKIQPSEPRDSAVYFCASGFRTWTSDYNEQFFGPGTRLTVL.

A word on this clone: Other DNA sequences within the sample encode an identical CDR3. CDR3 sequence: CSVGRVGTEAFF. For the CDR3, the DNA is TGCAGCGTAGGGCGGGTTGGGACTGAAGCTTTCTTT. The gene calls are TRBV29-1 and TRBJ1-1; D is unresolved. Germline assignment: CDR1 SQVTM and CDR2 ANQGSEA. The ends were cut back, 6 bases at V and 5 bases at J, with 13 bases in the middle. The CDR3 consists of 12 residues. Looking up the rest from reference TRBV29-1 and TRBJ1-1 gives the full variable domain: SAVISQKPSRDICQRGTSLTIQCQVDSQVTMMFWYRQQPGQSLTLIATANQGSEATYESGFVIDKFPISRPNLTFSTLTVSNMSPEDSSIYLCSVGRVGTEAFFGQGTRLTVV.

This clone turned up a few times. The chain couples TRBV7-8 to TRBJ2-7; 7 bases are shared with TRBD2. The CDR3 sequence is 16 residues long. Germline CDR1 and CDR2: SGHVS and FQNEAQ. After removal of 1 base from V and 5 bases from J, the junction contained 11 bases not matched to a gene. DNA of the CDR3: TGTGCCAGCAGCTTAGTGTCCGGGAGGCCGACGGACGAGCAGTACTTC. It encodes CASSLVSGRPTDEQYF. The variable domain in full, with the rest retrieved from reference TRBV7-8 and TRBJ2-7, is GAGVSQSPRYKVAKRGQDVALRCDPISGHVSLFWYQQALGQGPEFLTYFQNEAQLDKSGLPSDRFFAERPEGSVSTLKIQRTQQEDSAVYLCASSLVSGRPTDEQYFGPGTRLTVT.

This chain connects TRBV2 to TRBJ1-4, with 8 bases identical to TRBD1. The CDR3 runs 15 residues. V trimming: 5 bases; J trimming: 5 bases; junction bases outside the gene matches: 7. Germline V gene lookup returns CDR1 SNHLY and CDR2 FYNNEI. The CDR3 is CASSLDRGQNEKLFF. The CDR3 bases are TGTGCCAGCAGTCTTGACAGGGGCCAGAATGAAAAACTGTTTTTT.

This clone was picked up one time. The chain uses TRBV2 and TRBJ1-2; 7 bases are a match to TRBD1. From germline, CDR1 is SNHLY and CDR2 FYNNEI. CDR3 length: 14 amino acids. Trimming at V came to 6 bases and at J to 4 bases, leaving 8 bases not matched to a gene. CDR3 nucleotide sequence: TGTGCCAGCAGGGGGGACAGTTTCGGCTATGGCTACACCTTC. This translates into CASRGDSFGYGYTF.

As DNA, the CDR3 is TGTGCCAGCAGCTTAAAGACTAGCCTAGGGGTTGAGCAGTTCTTC. This encodes CASSLKTSLGVEQFF. The chain has TRBV7-9 and TRBJ2-1; 7 nucleotides align to TRBD2. The ends lost 2 bases at V and 9 bases at J; junction bases unmatched: 10. Germline V gene lookup returns CDR1 SEHNR and CDR2 FQNEAQ (reference sequence). The CDR3 is made up of 15 amino acids.

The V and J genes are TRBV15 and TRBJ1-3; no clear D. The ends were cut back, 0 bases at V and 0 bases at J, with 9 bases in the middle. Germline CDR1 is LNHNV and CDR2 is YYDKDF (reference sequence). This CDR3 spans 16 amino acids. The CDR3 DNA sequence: TGTGCCACCAGCAGAGATCTGGCAGACTCTGGAAACACCATATATTTT. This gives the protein CATSRDLADSGNTIYF. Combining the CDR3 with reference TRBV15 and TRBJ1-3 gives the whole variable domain DAMVIQNPRYQVTQFGKPVTLSCSQTLNHNVMYWYQQKSSQAPKLLFHYYDKDFNNEADTPDNFQSRRPNTSFCFLDIRSPGLGDTAMYLCATSRDLADSGNTIYFGEGSWLTVV.

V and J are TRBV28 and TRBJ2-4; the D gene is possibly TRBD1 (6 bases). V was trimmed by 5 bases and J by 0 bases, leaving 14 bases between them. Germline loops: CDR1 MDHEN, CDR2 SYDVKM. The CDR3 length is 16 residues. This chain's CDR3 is CASSPGQPLAKNIQYF. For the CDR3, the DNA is TGTGCCAGCAGTCCCGGACAGCCACTAGCCAAAAACATTCAGTACTTC.

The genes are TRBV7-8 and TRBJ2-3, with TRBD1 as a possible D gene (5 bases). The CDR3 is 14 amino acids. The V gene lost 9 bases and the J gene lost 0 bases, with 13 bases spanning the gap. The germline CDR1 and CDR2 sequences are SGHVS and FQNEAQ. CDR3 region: CASKTVPSTDTQYF. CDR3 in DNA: TGTGCCAGTAAGACAGTACCTAGCACAGATACGCAGTATTTT.

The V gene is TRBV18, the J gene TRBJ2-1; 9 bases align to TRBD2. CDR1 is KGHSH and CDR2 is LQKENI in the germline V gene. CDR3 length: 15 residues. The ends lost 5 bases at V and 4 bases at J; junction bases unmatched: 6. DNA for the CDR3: TGTGCCAGCTCATCGACTAGCGGTTCTTACAATGAGCAGTTCTTC. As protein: CASSSTSGSYNEQFF.

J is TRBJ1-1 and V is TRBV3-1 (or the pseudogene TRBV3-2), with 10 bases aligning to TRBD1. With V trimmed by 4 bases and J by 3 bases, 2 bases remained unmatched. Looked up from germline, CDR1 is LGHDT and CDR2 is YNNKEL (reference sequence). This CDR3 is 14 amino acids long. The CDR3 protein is CASSPTGGYTEAFF. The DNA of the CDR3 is TGTGCCAGCAGCCCGACAGGGGGCTACACTGAAGCTTTCTTT.

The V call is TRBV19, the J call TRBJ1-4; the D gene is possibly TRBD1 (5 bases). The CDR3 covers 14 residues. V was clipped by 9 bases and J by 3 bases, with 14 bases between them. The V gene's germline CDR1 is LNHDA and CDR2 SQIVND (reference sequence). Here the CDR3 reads CASRDSPANEKLFF. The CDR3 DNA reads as TGTGCCAGCAGAGACAGCCCCGCTAATGAAAAACTGTTTTTT.

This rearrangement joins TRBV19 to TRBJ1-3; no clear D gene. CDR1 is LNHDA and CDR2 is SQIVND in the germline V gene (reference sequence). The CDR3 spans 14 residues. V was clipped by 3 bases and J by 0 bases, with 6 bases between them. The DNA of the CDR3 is TGTGCCAGTAGTATTCCCTACTCTGGAAACACCATATATTTT. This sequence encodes CASSIPYSGNTIYF. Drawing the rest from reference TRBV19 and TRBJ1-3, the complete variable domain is DGGITQSPKYLFRKEGQNVTLSCEQNLNHDAMYWYRQDPGQGLRLIYYSQIVNDFQKGDIAEGYSVSREKKESFPLTVTSAQKNPTAFYLCASSIPYSGNTIYFGEGSWLTVV.

The CDR3 spells CASSQRRLAGVEQFF. The DNA for the CDR3 is TGTGCCAGCAGCCAACGGCGGCTAGCGGGGGTTGAGCAGTTCTTC. The chain is built from TRBV3-1 (or the pseudogene TRBV3-2) and TRBJ2-1; 10 bases line up with TRBD2. The CDR3 has 15 amino acids. Germline values: CDR1 LGHDT, CDR2 YNNKEL (reference sequence). The J segment lost 9 bases and the V segment lost 2 bases, leaving 7 bases of the junction unmatched.

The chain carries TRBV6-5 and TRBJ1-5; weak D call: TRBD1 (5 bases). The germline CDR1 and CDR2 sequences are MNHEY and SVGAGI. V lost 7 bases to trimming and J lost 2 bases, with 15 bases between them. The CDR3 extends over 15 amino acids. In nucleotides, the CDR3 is TGTGCCAGCAAGCGGGGGGGACGAGGCAATCAGCCCCAGCATTTT. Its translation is CASKRGGRGNQPQHF.

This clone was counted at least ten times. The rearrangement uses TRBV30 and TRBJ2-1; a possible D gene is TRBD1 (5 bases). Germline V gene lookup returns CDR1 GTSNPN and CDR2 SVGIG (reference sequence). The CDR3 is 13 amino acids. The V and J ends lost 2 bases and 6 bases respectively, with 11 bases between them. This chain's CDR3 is CAWSKMQGNEQFF. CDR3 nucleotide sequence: TGTGCCTGGAGTAAGATGCAGGGCAATGAGCAGTTCTTC.

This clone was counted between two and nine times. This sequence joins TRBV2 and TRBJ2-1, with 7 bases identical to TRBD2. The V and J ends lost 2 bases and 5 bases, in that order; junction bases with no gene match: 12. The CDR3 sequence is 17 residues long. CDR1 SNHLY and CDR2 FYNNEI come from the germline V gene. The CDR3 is CASSETQFAGTNNEQFF. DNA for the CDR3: TGTGCCAGCAGTGAAACTCAGTTCGCGGGGACTAACAATGAGCAGTTCTTC.

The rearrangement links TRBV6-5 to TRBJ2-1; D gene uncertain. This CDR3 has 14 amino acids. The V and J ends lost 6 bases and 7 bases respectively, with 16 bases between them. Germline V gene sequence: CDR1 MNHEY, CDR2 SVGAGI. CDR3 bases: TGTGCCAGCAGACTTTTAGCTGGTCGAAATGAGCAGTTCTTC. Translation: CASRLLAGRNEQFF.

Here the CDR3 reads CASSRGQGNIQYF. The CDR3 DNA is TGTGCCAGCAGCCGCGGACAGGGAAACATTCAGTACTTC. This rearrangement joins TRBV3-1 (or the pseudogene TRBV3-2) to TRBJ2-4; 8 nucleotides align to TRBD1. CDR3 length equals 13 residues. Trimming took 4 bases from V and 6 from J; bases not matched to a gene: 2. Germline V gives CDR1 LGHDT, CDR2 YNNKEL (reference sequence).

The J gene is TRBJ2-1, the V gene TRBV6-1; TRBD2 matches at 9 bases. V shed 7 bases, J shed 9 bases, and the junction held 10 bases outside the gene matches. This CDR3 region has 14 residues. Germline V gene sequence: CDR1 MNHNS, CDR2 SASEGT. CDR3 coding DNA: TGTGCCAGCACGGCACTAGCGGGTTGGGGTGAGCAGTTCTTC. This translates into CASTALAGWGEQFF.

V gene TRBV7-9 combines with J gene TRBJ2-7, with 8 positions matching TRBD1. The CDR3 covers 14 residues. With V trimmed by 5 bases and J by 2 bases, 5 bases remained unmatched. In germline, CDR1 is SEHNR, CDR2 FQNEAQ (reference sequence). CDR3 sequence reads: CASSQNRGAYEQYF. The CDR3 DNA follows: TGTGCCAGCAGCCAGAACAGGGGGGCCTACGAGCAGTACTTC.

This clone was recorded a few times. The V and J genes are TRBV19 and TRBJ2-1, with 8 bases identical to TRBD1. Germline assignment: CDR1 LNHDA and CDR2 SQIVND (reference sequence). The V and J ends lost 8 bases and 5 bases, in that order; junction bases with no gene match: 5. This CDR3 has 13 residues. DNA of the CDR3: TGTGCCAGTGCCGGGACAGGCGACAATGAGCAGTTCTTC. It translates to CASAGTGDNEQFF.

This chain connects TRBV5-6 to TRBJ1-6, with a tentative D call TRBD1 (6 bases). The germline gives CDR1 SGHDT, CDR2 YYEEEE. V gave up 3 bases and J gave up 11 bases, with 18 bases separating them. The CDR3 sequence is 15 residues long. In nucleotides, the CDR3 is TGTGCCAGCAGCTCGGTCCCTTCAGGGGCTCCACCCCTCCACTTT. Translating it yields CASSSVPSGAPPLHF.

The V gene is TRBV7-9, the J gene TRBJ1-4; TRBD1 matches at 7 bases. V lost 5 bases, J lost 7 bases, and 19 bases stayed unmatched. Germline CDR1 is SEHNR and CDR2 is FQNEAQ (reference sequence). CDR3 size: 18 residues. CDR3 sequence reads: CASSPGTVPTISREKLFF. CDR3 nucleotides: TGTGCCAGCAGCCCTGGGACAGTCCCTACTATCTCCCGTGAAAAACTGTTTTTT.

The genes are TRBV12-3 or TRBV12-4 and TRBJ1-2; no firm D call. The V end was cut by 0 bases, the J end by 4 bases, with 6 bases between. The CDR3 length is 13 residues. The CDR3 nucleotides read TGTGCCAGCAGTTTAGCGTCCCTCTATGGCTACACCTTC. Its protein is CASSLASLYGYTF.

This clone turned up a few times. The CDR3 DNA reads as TGTGCCAGCAGCTTGGGCAGGGTCAGCAATGAGCAGTTCTTC. Protein product: CASSLGRVSNEQFF. This sequence joins TRBV5-5 and TRBJ2-1; maybe TRBD1 (5 bases). The CDR3 extends over 14 amino acids. Germline V gene data show CDR1 as SGHKS and CDR2 as YYEKEE (reference sequence). The germline V and J ends were trimmed by 0 bases and 6 bases, with 10 bases remaining between them.